This T cell receptor beta chain is from a study of T cells after yellow fever vaccination. TCRdb called the 5' RACE reads again in MiXCR, with one record for every CDR3 protein. The sample has about 350,000 distinct CDR3 sequences; 8% to 9.5% are singletons. This CDR3 has 12 residues. In germline, CDR1 is MNHEY, CDR2 SVGEGT. The sequence was obtained from a man aged 18 to 30 who received the YFV17D yellow fever vaccine. The specimen comprised PBMCs, sampled roughly 45 days after the first yellow fever vaccination. V usage is TRBV6-2 or TRBV6-3 and J usage is TRBJ1-5; D gene unclear. As DNA, the CDR3 is TGTGCGGGCGGGGATAGCAATCAGCCCCAGCATTTT. This translates into CAGGDSNQPQHF.